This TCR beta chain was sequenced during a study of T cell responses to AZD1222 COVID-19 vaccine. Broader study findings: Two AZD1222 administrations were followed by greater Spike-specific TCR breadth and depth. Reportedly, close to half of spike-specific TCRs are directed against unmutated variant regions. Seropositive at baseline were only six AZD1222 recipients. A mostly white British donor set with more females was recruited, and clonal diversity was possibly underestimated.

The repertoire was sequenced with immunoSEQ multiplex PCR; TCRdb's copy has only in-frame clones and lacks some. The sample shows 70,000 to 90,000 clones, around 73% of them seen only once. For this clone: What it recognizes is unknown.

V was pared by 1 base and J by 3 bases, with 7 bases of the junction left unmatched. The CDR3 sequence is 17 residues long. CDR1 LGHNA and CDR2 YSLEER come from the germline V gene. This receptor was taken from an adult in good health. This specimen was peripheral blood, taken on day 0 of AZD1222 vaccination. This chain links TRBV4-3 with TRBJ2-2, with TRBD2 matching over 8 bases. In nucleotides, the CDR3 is TGCGCCAGCAGCCAAGGCCCGGGAGGGCCGGACACCGGGGAGCTGTTTTTT. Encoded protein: CASSQGPGGPDTGELFF.